This entry concerns a single TCR beta chain. Its matching antigen is unknown. This CDR3 region has 14 residues. The V and J ends lost 5 bases and 3 bases, in that order; junction bases with no gene match: 3. Per germline, CDR1 LNHDA and CDR2 SQIVND (reference sequence). Only in-frame clones appear in the TCRdb table, and some are missing; sequencing was by immunoSEQ multiplex PCR. The sample carries some 97,000 clones, about nine tenths recorded once. The data were obtained in a study of OX40 agonist ivuxolimab in advanced cancers. Study results and limitations: Dosing at 0.1 to 3.0 mg/kg was accompanied by clonal expansion of CD4+ and CD8+ blood T cells by week 6.

The receptor was derived from an adult with an advanced solid tumor such as melanoma, head and neck, liver or kidney cancer. The chain is built from TRBV19 and TRBJ2-7; 11 nucleotides line up with TRBD1. The material was CD4+ or CD8+ T cells sorted from blood, obtained in a trial of the OX40 agonist ivuxolimab. The CDR3 loop reads CASSGTGGSYEQYF. In DNA, the CDR3 is TGTGCCAGTAGTGGGACAGGGGGGAGCTACGAGCAGTACTTC. Supplemented by reference TRBV19 and TRBJ2-7, the full variable domain reads DGGITQSPKYLFRKEGQNVTLSCEQNLNHDAMYWYRQDPGQGLRLIYYSQIVNDFQKGDIAEGYSVSREKKESFPLTVTSAQKNPTAFYLCASSGTGGSYEQYFGPGTRLTVT.